These 7 T cell receptor beta chains originate from one sample sequenced in a study of T cell responses to AZD1222 COVID-19 vaccine. Data came from immunoSEQ multiplex PCR; TCRdb stores just in-frame clones and leaves some out. The table has roughly 98,000 clones, roughly 84% seen once. Specimen: peripheral blood, collected 28 days after the second AZD1222 dose. These receptors were obtained from an adult who received the AZD1222 COVID-19 vaccine.

The rearrangement uses TRBV5-1 and TRBJ2-2; a weak D match, TRBD2 (6 bases). V lost 4 bases, J lost 2 bases, and 18 bases lay in between. Germline CDR1 is SGHRS and CDR2 is YFSETQ. The CDR3 spans 17 residues. The CDR3 coding sequence is TGCGCCAGCAGCCCTAACCTTCGGGAGTCTAACACCGGGGAGCTGTTTTTT. Its protein product is CASSPNLRESNTGELFF. The whole variable domain, remainder taken from reference TRBV5-1 and TRBJ2-2, is KAGVTQTPRYLIKTRGQQVTLSCSPISGHRSVSWYQQTPGQGLQFLFEYFSETQRNKGNFPGRFSGRQFSNSRSEMNVSTLELGDSALYLCASSPNLRESNTGELFFGEGSRLTVL.

This sequence joins TRBV11-2 and TRBJ2-7; D is possibly TRBD1 (6 bases). Germline CDR1 reads SGHAT; CDR2 reads FQNNGV. V lost 1 base to trimming and J lost 3 bases, with 13 bases between them. CDR3 size: 15 residues. The CDR3 protein is CASSLVQGTLYEQYF. Here the CDR3 DNA reads TGTGCCAGCAGCTTAGTCCAGGGGACCCTCTACGAGCAGTACTTC.

The table lists this clone with a count of one. The rearrangement uses TRBV10-3 and TRBJ1-5, with 7 nucleotides matching TRBD1. Unmatched junction bases numbered 18, after V lost 5 bases and J lost 2 bases. The CDR3 spans 19 residues. Germline CDR1 is ENHRY and CDR2 is SYGVKD. This CDR3 reads CAISSPSEGGGSGNQPQHF. CDR3 coding DNA: TGTGCCATCAGTTCCCCGTCTGAAGGAGGGGGCTCTGGCAATCAGCCCCAGCATTTT.

This clone was counted between two and nine times. This chain joins TRBV5-1 and TRBJ1-4, with 7 positions matching TRBD1. V lost 0 bases, J lost 4 bases, and 3 bases stayed unmatched. CDR3 length equals 15 residues. The germline CDR1 and CDR2 sequences are SGHRS and YFSETQ. The CDR3 here is CASSLAGQSNEKLFF. As DNA, the CDR3 is TGCGCCAGCAGCTTGGCGGGACAGAGTAATGAAAAACTGTTTTTT.

V gene TRBV7-2 combines with J gene TRBJ2-7, with D possibly TRBD2 on 6 matching bases. This CDR3 spans 16 amino acids. Germline-derived CDR1 and CDR2 are SGHTA and FQGNSA. Trimming left V 0 bases short and J 7 bases short, with 19 bases between. The CDR3 region is CASSLAVTSRVREQYF. CDR3 nucleotides: TGTGCCAGCAGCTTAGCGGTCACTAGCCGGGTGAGAGAGCAGTACTTC.

V usage is TRBV5-4 and J usage is TRBJ2-4; D gene ambiguous. V was clipped by 3 bases and J by 0 bases, with 13 bases between them. The CDR3 is 16 residues long. The germline V gene encodes CDR1 SGHNT and CDR2 YYREEE (reference sequence). DNA of the CDR3: TGTGCCAGCAGCTATGGTTCCCAGTTAGCCAAAAACATTCAGTACTTC. Translation gives CASSYGSQLAKNIQYF. Looking up the rest from reference TRBV5-4 and TRBJ2-4 gives the full variable domain: ETGVTQSPTHLIKTRGQQVTLRCSSQSGHNTVSWYQQALGQGPQFIFQYYREEENGRGNFPPRFSGLQFPNYSSELNVNALELDDSALYLCASSYGSQLAKNIQYFGAGTRLSVL.

V usage is TRBV9 and J usage is TRBJ1-2; 8 nucleotides agree with TRBD1. V gave up 3 bases and J gave up 4 bases; unmatched junction bases: 5. The CDR3 runs 14 residues. Germline CDR1 reads SGDLS; CDR2 reads YYNGEE. As DNA, the CDR3 is TGTGCCAGCAGCGACAGGGGGGAAGGCTATGGCTACACCTTC. Protein: CASSDRGEGYGYTF.